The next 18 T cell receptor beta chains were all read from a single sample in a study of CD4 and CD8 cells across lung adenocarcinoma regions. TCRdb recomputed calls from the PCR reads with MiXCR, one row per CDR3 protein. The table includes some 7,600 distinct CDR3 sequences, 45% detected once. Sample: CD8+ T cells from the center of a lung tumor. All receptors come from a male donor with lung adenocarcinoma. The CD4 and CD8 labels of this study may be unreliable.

The CDR3 DNA reads as TGTGCCAGCAGAGCGGAGCGGGAGGGGGCCTACGAGCAGTACTTC. Protein sequence: CASRAEREGAYEQYF. J is TRBJ2-5 and V is TRBV27; 10 positions match TRBD2. TRBJ2-7 matches the DNA end more closely, so the J call is doubtful. The germline V gene has CDR1 MNHEY and CDR2 SMNVEV (reference sequence). The CDR3 has 15 residues.

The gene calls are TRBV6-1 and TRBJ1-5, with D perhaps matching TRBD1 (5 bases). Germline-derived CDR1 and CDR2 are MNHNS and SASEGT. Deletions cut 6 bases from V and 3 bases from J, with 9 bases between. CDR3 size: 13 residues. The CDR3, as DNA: TGTGCCAGCAGACAGGTGAACAATCAGCCCCAGCATTTT. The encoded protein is CASRQVNNQPQHF.

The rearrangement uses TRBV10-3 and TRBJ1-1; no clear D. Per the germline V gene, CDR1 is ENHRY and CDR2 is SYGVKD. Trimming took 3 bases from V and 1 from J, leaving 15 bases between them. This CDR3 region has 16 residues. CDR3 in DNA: TGTGCCATCAGTGAACCGGGCCCAACTTGGAACACTGAAGCTTTCTTT. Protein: CAISEPGPTWNTEAFF.

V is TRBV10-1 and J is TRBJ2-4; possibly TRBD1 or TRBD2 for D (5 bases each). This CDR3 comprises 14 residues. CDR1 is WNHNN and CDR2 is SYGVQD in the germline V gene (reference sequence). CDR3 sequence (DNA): TGCGCGGGGAGTGGGGCCCGTGGCCCAGAGACGCAGTACTTC. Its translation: CAGSGARGPETQYF.

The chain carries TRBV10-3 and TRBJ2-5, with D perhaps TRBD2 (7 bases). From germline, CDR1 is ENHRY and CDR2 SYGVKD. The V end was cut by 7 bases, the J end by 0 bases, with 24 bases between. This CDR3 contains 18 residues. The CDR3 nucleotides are TGTGCCATCAACTGTGAGGGGGGGGGGGGCCTAGACCAAGAGACCCAGTACTTC. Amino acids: CAINCEGGGGLDQETQYF.

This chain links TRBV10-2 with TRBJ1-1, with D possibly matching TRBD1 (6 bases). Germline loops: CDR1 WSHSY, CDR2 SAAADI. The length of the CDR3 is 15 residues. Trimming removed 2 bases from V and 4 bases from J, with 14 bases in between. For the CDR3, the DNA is TGCGCCAGCAGTGAGGGGTTGAAAGGGGGCACTGAAGCTTTCTTT. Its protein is CASSEGLKGGTEAFF.

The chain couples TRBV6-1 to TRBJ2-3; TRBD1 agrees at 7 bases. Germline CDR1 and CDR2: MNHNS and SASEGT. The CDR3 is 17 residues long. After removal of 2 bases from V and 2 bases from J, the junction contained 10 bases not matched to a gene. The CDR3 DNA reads TGTGCCAGCAGTGAACGGGAAGGGGGCAGCTCCACAGATACGCAGTATTTT. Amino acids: CASSEREGGSSTDTQYF.

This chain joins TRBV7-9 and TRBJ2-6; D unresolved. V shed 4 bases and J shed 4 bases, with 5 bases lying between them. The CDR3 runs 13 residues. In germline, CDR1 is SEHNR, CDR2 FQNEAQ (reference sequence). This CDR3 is CASSYSGANVLTF. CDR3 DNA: TGTGCCAGCAGCTATTCCGGGGCCAACGTCCTGACTTTC.

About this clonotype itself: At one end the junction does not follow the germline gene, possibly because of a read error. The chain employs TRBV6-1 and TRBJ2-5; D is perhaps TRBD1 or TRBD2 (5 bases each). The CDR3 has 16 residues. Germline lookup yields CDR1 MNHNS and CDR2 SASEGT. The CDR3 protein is CASREARGRVPDTQYF. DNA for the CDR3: TGTGCCAGCAGGGAAGCCCGGGGACGCGTCCCAGATACCCAGTATTTC.

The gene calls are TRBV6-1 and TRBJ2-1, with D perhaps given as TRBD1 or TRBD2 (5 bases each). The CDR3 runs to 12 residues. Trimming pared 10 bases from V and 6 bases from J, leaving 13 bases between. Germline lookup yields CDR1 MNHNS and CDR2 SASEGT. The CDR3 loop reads CATWDGFNEQFF. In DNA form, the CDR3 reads TGTGCCACCTGGGACGGCTTCAATGAGCAGTTCTTC.

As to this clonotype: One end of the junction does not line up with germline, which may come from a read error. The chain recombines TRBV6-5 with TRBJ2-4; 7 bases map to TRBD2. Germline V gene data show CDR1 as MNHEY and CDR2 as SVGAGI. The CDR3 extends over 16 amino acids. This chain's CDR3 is CASSYAGVSSKDIQYF. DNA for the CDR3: TGTGCCAGCAGTTACGCGGGGGTGTCGAGCAAAGACATTCAGTACTTC.

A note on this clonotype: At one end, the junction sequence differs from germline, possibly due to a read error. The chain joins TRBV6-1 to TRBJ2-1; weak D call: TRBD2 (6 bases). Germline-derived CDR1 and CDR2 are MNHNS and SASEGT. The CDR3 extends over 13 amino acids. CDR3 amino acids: CASREAGYNEQFF. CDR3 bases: TGTGCCAGCAGAGAAGCGGGCTACAATGAGCAGTTCTTC.

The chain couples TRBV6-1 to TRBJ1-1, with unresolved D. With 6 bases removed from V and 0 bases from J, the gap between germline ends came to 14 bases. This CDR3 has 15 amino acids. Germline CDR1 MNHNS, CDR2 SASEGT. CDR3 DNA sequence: TGTGCCAGCAGAGCCCAGGCAGGACTGAACACTGAAGCTTTCTTT. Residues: CASRAQAGLNTEAFF.

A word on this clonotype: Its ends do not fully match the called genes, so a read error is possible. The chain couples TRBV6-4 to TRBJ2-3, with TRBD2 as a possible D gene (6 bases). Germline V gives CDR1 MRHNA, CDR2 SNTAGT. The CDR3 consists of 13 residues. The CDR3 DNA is TGTGCCACGGGGGACCGGGCCAAAGATACGCAGTATTTC. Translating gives CATGDRAKDTQYF.

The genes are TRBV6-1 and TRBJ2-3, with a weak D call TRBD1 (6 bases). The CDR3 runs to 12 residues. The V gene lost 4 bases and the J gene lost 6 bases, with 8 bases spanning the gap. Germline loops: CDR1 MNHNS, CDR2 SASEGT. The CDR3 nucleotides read TGTGCCAGCAGTGGGACAGCGGATACGCAGTATTTT. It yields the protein CASSGTADTQYF.

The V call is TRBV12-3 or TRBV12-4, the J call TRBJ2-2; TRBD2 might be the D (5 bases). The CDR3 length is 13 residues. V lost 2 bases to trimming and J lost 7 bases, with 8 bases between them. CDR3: CASSLREFGELFF. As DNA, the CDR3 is TGTGCCAGCAGTTTAAGGGAGTTCGGGGAGCTGTTTTTT.

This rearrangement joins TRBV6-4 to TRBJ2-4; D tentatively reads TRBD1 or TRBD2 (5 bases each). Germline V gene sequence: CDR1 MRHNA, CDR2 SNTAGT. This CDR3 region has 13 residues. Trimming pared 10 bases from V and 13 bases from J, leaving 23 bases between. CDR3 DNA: TGTGCCACGGGGCTGCGGGCCACAGATACGCAGTACTTC. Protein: CATGLRATDTQYF.

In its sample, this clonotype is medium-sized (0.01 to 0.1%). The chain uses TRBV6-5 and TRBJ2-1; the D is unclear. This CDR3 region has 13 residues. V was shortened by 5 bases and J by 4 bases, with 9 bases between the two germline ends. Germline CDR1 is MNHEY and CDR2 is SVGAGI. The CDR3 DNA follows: TGTGCCAGCAGTCCGGATCCGTACAATGAGCAGTTCTTC. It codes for CASSPDPYNEQFF.